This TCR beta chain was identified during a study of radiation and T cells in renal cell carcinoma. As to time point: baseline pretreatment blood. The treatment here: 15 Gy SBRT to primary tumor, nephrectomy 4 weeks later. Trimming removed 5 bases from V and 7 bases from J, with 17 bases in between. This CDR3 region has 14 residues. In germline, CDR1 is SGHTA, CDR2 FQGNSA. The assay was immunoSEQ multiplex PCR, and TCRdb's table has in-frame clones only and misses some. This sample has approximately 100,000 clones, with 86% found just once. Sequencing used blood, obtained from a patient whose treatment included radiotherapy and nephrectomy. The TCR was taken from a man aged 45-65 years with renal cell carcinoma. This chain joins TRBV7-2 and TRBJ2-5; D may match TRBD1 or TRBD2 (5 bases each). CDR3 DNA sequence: TGTGCCAGCAGCCGAGGGCTAGATGGGGGGACCCAGTACTTC. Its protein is CASSRGLDGGTQYF.